These T cell receptor beta chains were read from a single sample in a study of blood T cell repertoires in COVID-19. Method: immunoSEQ multiplex PCR; TCRdb's copy keeps in-frame clones and lacks some. The sample lists a few hundred thousand clones, approximately 81% seen once, with roughly 5.3% in the top ten. What was sequenced was peripheral blood. All receptors come from a woman aged 55-69 years who had recovered from COVID-19. CDR3s include the opening cysteine and the closing phenylalanine or tryptophan. The D gene is left open where the match is weak. Clone sizes are given selectively: once, few, many, or a class where the clone is expanded.

j_call v_call clone_size cdr3_length d_call cdr3_nt cdr3_aa
TRBJ1-4 TRBV9 NA 15 NA TGTGCCAGCAGCGTATCAGTGGGCATCGGTGAAAAACTGTTTTTT CASSVSVGIGEKLFF
TRBJ1-4 TRBV5-1 few 14 TRBD1 TGCGCCAGCAGCGACGGGACAGTCAATGAAAAACTGTTTTTT CASSDGTVNEKLFF
TRBJ1-5 TRBV7-2 NA 16 NA TGTGCCAGCAGCTTAAGGCAGGGTGAGGATAATCAGCCCCAGCATTTT CASSLRQGEDNQPQHF
TRBJ1-4 TRBV6-6 NA 14 NA TGTGCCAGCAGTTACGGTCGGGTGGGTGAAAAACTGTTTTTT CASSYGRVGEKLFF
TRBJ1-1 TRBV5-4 NA 15 NA TGTGCCAGCAGCGCCAAGGGGCGAATGAACACTGAAGCTTTCTTT CASSAKGRMNTEAFF
TRBJ1-2 TRBV6-6 NA 13 TRBD1 TGTGCCAGCAGTTACGACAGGGGGGTTGGCTACACCTTC CASSYDRGVGYTF
TRBJ2-5 TRBV11-1 NA 13 NA TGTGCCAGCAGTCCACGAGTAGAGGAGACCCAGTACTTC CASSPRVEETQYF
TRBJ1-4 TRBV12-3/TRBV12-4 NA 11 NA TGTGCCAGCAGTAAAGGGGACACACTGTTTTTT CASSKGDTLFF
TRBJ2-3 TRBV3-1/TRBV3-2 NA 17 TRBD2 TGTGCCAGCAGCCCCTCCCGGGCTAGCGGGGGAGGGGATACGCAGTATTTT CASSPSRASGGGDTQYF
TRBJ2-7 TRBV9 NA 16 TRBD2 TGTGCCAGCAGCGTAGCCCCCAGCGGGGGGGTTTACGAGCAGTACTTC CASSVAPSGGVYEQYF
TRBJ1-2 TRBV5-1 NA 14 TRBD1 TGCGCCAGCCGGAGAGGGGACAGGAATTACGGCTACACCTTC CASRRGDRNYGYTF
TRBJ2-7 TRBV10-1 few 15 TRBD1 TGCGCCAGCAGTACGGGACAGGGGAGCTCCTACGAGCAGTACTTC CASSTGQGSSYEQYF
TRBJ1-5 TRBV19 NA 15 TRBD1 TGTGCCAGTAGTATGACAGGGGTCCCCAATCAGCCCCAGCATTTT CASSMTGVPNQPQHF
TRBJ1-1 TRBV11-3 NA 12 NA TGTGCCAGCAGCTACAGGGACACTGAAGCTTTCTTT CASSYRDTEAFF
TRBJ1-3 TRBV9 NA 19 NA TGTGCCAGCAGCGTAGAGGTATCGTTTTGGGAGAGCTCTGGAAACACCATATATTTT CASSVEVSFWESSGNTIYF
TRBJ2-1 TRBV4-1 NA 17 TRBD2 TGCGCCAGCAGCCAAGATGTTCCAGCGGGGGGGTACAATGAGCAGTTCTTC CASSQDVPAGGYNEQFF
TRBJ2-1 TRBV27 NA 12 NA TGTGCCAGCAGTTCCCCCCGGGGTGAGCAGTTCTTC CASSSPRGEQFF
TRBJ1-1 TRBV10-3 NA 13 TRBD1 TGTGCCATTTCGGGACAGGGGGAAACTGAAGCTTTCTTT CAISGQGETEAFF
TRBJ2-2 TRBV11-1 NA 11 NA TGTGCCAGCGAACATACCGGGGAGCTGTTTTTT CASEHTGELFF
TRBJ1-1 TRBV19 NA 17 NA TGTGCCAGTAGGTCCCCCGTAGGAGGGAGGGTGAACACTGAAGCTTTCTTT CASRSPVGGRVNTEAFF
TRBJ2-2 TRBV10-1 NA 15 TRBD1 TGCGCCATCCAGGCACAGGGGTCGGACACCGGGGAGCTGTTTTTT CAIQAQGSDTGELFF
TRBJ2-5 TRBV7-2 NA 15 TRBD1 TGTGCCAGCAGCTGGCGACAGGGGGCCGGCGAGACCCAGTACTTC CASSWRQGAGETQYF
TRBJ2-5 TRBV11-2 NA 12 NA TGTGCCAGCAGCTTAGATATGGAGACCCAGTACTTC CASSLDMETQYF
TRBJ2-1 TRBV7-9 NA 15 TRBD1 TGTGCCAGCAGCCCAGCCGGGACAGTACTTGGTGAGCAGTTCTTC CASSPAGTVLGEQFF
TRBJ2-5 TRBV12-5 NA 14 TRBD1 TGTGCTAGTGGTTTGGGACAGGGGCAAGAGACCCAGTACTTC CASGLGQGQETQYF
TRBJ2-5 TRBV7-9 NA 16 NA TGTGCCAGCAGCCCGGCGTCGGGGGGCAATGGGGAGACCCAGTACTTC CASSPASGGNGETQYF
TRBJ1-6 TRBV19 NA 19 NA TGTGCCAGTAGTATCCCGGGACATCTATACAGCTCCTATAATTCACCCCTCCACTTT CASSIPGHLYSSYNSPLHF
TRBJ1-4 TRBV19 NA 15 TRBD1 TGTGCCAGTAGTATGGCCGGGACAGGGGATGAAAAACTGTTTTTT CASSMAGTGDEKLFF
TRBJ2-7 TRBV13 NA 13 NA TGTGCCAGCAGCCCAGGCCCTTCCTACGAGCAGTACTTC CASSPGPSYEQYF
TRBJ1-4 TRBV7-2 NA 15 NA TGTGCCAGCAGCTTGTTAGGACAAACGGGTGAAAAACTGTTTTTT CASSLLGQTGEKLFF
TRBJ2-3 TRBV21-1 NA 17 NA TGTGCCAGCAGCAAACCTTCCGGGACAGGGTCCACAGGTGGGCCGTATTTT CASSKPSGTGSTGGPYF
TRBJ1-5 TRBV19 NA 16 TRBD1 TGTGCCAGTAGTATAGAGACCGGGACAGGGTATCAGCCCCAGCATTTT CASSIETGTGYQPQHF
TRBJ2-7 TRBV2 NA 14 TRBD1 TGTGCCAGCGAAGGGACAGGGAGCTCCTACGAGCAGTACTTC CASEGTGSSYEQYF
TRBJ2-1 TRBV7-6 once 17 TRBD2 TGTGCCAGCAGCCAACAGCGGGGGGTCAGCTCCTACAATGAGCAGTTCTTC CASSQQRGVSSYNEQFF
TRBJ2-3 TRBV11-3 once 17 NA TGTGCCAGCAGCTTCAAGGCAGGGTCATCGTCTGGAGATACGCAGTATTTT CASSFKAGSSSGDTQYF
TRBJ2-1 TRBV7-3 NA 13 TRBD2 TGTGCCAGCAGCGCAACTAGCGGGGGGTATCCGTTCTTC CASSATSGGYPFF
TRBJ2-2 TRBV5-4 NA 17 TRBD1 TGTGCCAGTAAGACAGGGGGCGCCACGGCGAACACCGGGGAGCTGTTTTTT CASKTGGATANTGELFF
TRBJ2-1 TRBV11-3 NA 12 NA TGTGCCAGCAGCCGGGGGAGCAATGAGCAGTTCTTC CASSRGSNEQFF
TRBJ2-1 TRBV3-1/TRBV3-2 NA 16 TRBD2 TGTGCCAGCAGCCAAGGGGCCAGCGGGGGGGACAATGAGCAGTTCTTC CASSQGASGGDNEQFF
TRBJ2-5 TRBV2 once 16 TRBD2 TGTGCCAGCAGTGAAGTTTTCGGGCTAGCGGAAGAGACCCAGTACTTC CASSEVFGLAEETQYF